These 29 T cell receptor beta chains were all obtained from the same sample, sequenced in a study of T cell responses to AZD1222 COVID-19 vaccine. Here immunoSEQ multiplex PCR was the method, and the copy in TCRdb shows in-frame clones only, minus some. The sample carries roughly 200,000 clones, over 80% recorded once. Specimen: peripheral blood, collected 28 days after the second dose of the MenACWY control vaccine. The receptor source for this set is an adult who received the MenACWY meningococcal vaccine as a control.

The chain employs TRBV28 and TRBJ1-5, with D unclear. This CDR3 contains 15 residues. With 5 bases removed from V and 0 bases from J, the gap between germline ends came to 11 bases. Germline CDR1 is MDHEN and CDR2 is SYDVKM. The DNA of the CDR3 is TGTGCCAGCAGTCGCCCGCGAAATAGCAATCAGCCCCAGCATTTT. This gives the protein CASSRPRNSNQPQHF.

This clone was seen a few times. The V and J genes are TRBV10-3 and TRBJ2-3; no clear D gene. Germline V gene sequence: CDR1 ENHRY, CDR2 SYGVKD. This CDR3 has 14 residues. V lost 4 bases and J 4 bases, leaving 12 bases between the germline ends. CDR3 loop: CAISARQDADTQYF. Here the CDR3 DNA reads TGTGCCATCAGTGCTCGACAAGATGCAGATACGCAGTATTTT.

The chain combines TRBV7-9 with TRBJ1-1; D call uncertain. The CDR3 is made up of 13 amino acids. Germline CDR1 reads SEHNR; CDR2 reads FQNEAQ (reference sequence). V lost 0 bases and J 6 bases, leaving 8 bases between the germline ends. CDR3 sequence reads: CASSLATGSEAFF. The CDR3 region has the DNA TGTGCCAGCAGCTTAGCCACCGGATCTGAAGCTTTCTTT.

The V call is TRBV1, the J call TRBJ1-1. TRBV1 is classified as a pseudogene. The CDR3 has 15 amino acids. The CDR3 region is CTSSQGGRQNTEAFF. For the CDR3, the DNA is TGCACCAGCAGCCAAGGCGGCAGGCAGAACACTGAAGCTTTCTTT.

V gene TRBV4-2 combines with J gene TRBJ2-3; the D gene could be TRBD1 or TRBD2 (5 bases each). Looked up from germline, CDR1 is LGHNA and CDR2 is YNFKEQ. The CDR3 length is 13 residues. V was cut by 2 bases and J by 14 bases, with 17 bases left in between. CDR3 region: CASSQNRDRRRYF. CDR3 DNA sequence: TGTGCCAGCAGCCAAAACCGGGACCGCCGTAGGTATTTT.

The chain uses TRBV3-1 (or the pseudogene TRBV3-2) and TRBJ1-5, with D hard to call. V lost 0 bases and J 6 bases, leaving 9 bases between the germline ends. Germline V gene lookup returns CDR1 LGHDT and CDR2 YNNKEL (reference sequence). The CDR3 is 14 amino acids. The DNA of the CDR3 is TGTGCCAGCAGCCAAGAAAGAGGCAGTCAGCCCCAGCATTTT. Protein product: CASSQERGSQPQHF.

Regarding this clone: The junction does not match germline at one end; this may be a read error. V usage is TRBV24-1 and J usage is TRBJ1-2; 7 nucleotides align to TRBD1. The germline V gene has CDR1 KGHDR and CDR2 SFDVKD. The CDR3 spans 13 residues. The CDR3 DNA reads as TGTGCCACCAGTGATGAAGGACAGGAGTCAAATTACTTC. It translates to CATSDEGQESNYF.

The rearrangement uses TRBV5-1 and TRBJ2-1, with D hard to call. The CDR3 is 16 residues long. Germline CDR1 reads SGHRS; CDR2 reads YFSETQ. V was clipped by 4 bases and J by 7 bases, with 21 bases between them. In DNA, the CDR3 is TGCGCCAGCAGCCCGGAGCTCGCGATAACCATTAATGAGCAGTTCTTC. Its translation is CASSPELAITINEQFF.

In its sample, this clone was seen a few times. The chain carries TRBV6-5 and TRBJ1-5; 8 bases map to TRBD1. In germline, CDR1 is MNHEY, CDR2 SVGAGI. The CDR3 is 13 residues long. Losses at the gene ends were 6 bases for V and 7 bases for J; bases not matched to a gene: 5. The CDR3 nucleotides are TGTGCCAGCAGGGCGGACAGGGTGCAGCCCCAGCATTTT. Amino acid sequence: CASRADRVQPQHF.

Here the CDR3 reads CASSFSGGVKNIQYF. The CDR3 nucleotides read TGTGCCAGCAGCTTTTCTGGGGGAGTCAAAAACATTCAGTACTTC. The rearrangement joins TRBV7-8 to TRBJ2-4; the D gene could be TRBD1 or TRBD2 (5 bases each). Trimming stripped 3 bases from V and 3 bases from J, with 12 bases between. The CDR3 totals 15 residues. The germline V gene has CDR1 SGHVS and CDR2 FQNEAQ.

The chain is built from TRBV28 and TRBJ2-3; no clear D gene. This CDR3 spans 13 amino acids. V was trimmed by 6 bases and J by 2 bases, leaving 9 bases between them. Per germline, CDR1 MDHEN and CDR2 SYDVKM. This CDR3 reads CASRDPSTDTQYF. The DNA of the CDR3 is TGTGCCAGCAGAGATCCTTCCACAGATACGCAGTATTTT.

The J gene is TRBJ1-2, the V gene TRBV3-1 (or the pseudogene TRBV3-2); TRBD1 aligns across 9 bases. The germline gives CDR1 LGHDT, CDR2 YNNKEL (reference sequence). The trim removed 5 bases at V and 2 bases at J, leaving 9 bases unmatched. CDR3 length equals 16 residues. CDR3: CASSSLPGQGNYGYTF. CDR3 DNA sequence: TGTGCCAGCAGCTCGCTACCGGGACAGGGAAACTATGGCTACACCTTC.

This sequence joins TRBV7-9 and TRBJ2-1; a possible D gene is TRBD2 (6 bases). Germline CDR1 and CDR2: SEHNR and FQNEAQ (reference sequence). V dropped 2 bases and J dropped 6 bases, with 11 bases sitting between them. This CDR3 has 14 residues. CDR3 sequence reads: CASSLLDYGNEQFF. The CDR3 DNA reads TGTGCCAGCAGCTTACTGGACTATGGCAATGAGCAGTTCTTC. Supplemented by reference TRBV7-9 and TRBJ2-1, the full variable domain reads DTGVSQNPRHKITKRGQNVTFRCDPISEHNRLYWYRQTLGQGPEFLTYFQNEAQLEKSRLLSDRFSAERPKGSFSTLEIQRTEQGDSAMYLCASSLLDYGNEQFFGPGTRLTVL.

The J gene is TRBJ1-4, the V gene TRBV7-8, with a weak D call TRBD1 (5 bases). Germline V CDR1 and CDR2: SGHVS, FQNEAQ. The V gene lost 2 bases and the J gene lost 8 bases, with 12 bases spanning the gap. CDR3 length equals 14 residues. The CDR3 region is CASSLYGGGEKLFF. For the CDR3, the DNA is TGTGCCAGCAGCTTATACGGGGGTGGCGAAAAACTGTTTTTT. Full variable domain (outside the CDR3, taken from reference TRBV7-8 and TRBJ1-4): GAGVSQSPRYKVAKRGQDVALRCDPISGHVSLFWYQQALGQGPEFLTYFQNEAQLDKSGLPSDRFFAERPEGSVSTLKIQRTQQEDSAVYLCASSLYGGGEKLFFGSGTQLSVL.

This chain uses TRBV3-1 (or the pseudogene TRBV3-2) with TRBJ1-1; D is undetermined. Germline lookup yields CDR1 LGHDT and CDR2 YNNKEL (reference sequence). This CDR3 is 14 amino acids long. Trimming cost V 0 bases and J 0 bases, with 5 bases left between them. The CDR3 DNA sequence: TGTGCCAGCAGCCAAGAACAGATGAACACTGAAGCTTTCTTT. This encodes CASSQEQMNTEAFF.

Here the CDR3 reads CASSQGTGNEQFF. The CDR3 coding sequence is TGCGCCAGCAGCCAAGGGACAGGGAATGAGCAGTTCTTC. The chain recombines TRBV4-1 with TRBJ2-1, with 8 bases matching TRBD1. This CDR3 is 13 amino acids long. Germline loops: CDR1 MGHRA, CDR2 YSYEKL. Trimming removed 1 base from V and 7 bases from J; junction bases left unmatched: 0.

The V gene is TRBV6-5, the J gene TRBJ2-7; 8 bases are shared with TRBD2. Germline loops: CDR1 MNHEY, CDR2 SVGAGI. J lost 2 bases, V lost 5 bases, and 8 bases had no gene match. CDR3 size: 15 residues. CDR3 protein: CASSPPRGGTYEQYF. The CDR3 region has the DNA TGTGCCAGCAGTCCACCCCGGGGGGGCACCTACGAGCAGTACTTC.

The CDR3 protein is CAIRPTGPNTEAFF. The CDR3 region has the DNA TGTGCCATCAGACCGACAGGGCCGAACACTGAAGCTTTCTTT. The chain combines TRBV10-3 with TRBJ1-1, with TRBD1 matching over 7 bases. Germline CDR1 and CDR2: ENHRY and SYGVKD. CDR3 size: 14 residues. Trimming at V came to 6 bases and at J to 1 base, leaving 5 bases not matched to a gene.

As DNA, the CDR3 is TGTGCCAGCAGCCAGGCATACCGAGGGCCCTACGAGCAGTACTTC. Translating it yields CASSQAYRGPYEQYF. The rearrangement joins TRBV7-9 to TRBJ2-7, with D tentatively TRBD2 (5 bases). V lost 5 bases to trimming and J lost 2 bases, with 16 bases between them. CDR1 SEHNR and CDR2 FQNEAQ come from the germline V gene (reference sequence). The CDR3 totals 15 residues.

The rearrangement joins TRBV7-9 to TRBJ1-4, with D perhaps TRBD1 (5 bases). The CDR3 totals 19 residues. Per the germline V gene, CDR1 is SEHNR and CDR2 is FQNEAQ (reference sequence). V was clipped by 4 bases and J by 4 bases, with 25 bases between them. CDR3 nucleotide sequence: TGTGCCAGCAGCTCCCCCCTTGGGGGGATAGCCCACCATAATGAAAAACTGTTTTTT. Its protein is CASSSPLGGIAHHNEKLFF.

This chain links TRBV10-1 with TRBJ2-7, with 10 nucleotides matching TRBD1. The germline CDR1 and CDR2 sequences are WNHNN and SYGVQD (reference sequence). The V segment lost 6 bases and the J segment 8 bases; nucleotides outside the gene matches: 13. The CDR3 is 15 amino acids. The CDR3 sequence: CASRPGTGDVAKQYF. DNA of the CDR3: TGCGCCAGCAGGCCCGGGACAGGGGACGTTGCCAAGCAGTACTTC.

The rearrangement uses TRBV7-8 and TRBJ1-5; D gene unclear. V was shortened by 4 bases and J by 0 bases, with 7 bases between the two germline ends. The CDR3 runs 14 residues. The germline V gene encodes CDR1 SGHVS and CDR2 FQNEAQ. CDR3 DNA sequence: TGTGCCAGCAGCTCGAGGGTTAGCAATCAGCCCCAGCATTTT. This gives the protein CASSSRVSNQPQHF.

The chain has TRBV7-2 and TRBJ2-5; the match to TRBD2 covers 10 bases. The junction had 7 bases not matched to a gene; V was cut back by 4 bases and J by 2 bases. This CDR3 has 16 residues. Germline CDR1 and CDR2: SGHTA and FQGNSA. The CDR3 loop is CASSSSSGGPQETQYF. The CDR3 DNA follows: TGTGCCAGCAGCTCGAGTAGCGGGGGGCCGCAAGAGACCCAGTACTTC.

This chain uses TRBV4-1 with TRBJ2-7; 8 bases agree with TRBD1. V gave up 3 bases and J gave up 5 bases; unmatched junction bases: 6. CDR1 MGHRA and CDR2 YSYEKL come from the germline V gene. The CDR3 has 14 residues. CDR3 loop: CASSHPRTGNEQYF. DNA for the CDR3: TGCGCCAGCAGCCACCCCCGGACAGGGAACGAGCAGTACTTC.

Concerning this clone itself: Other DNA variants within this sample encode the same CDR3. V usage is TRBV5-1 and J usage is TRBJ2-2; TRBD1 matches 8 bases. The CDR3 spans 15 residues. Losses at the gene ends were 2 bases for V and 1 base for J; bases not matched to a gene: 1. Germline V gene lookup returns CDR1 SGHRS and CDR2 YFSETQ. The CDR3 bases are TGCGCCAGCAGCTTTGGACAGGGGAACACCGGGGAGCTGTTTTTT. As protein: CASSFGQGNTGELFF. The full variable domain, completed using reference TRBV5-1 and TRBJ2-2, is KAGVTQTPRYLIKTRGQQVTLSCSPISGHRSVSWYQQTPGQGLQFLFEYFSETQRNKGNFPGRFSGRQFSNSRSEMNVSTLELGDSALYLCASSFGQGNTGELFFGEGSRLTVL.

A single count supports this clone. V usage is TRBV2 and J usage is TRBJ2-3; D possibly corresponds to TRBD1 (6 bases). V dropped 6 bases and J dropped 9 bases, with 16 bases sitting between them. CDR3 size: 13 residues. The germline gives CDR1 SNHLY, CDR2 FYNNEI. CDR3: CASRGDTGSTQYF. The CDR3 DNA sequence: TGTGCCAGCAGGGGGGACACGGGGTCGACGCAGTATTTT.

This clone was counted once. The CDR3 loop is CASSIASGGATYNEQFF. Written as DNA, the CDR3 is TGTGCCAGTAGTATAGCTAGCGGGGGGGCAACCTACAATGAGCAGTTCTTC. V is TRBV19 and J is TRBJ2-1; 12 bases fit TRBD2. This CDR3 has 17 amino acids. Germline V lookup: CDR1 LNHDA, CDR2 SQIVND (reference sequence). J lost 2 bases, V lost 1 base, and 3 bases had no gene match.

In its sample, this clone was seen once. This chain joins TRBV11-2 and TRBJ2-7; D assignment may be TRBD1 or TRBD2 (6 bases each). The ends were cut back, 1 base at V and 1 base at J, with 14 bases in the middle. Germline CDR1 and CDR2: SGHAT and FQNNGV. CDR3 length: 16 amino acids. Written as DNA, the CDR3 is TGTGCCAGCAGCTTAGTTACGGGGGCCCTTTCCTACGAGCAGTACTTC. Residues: CASSLVTGALSYEQYF.

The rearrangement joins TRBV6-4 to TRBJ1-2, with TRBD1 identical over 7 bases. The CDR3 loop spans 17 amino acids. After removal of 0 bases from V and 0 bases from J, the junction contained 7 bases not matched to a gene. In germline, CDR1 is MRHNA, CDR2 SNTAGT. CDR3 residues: CASSDSRQGLANYGYTF. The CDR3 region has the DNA TGTGCCAGCAGTGACTCACGACAGGGCTTGGCTAACTATGGCTACACCTTC.